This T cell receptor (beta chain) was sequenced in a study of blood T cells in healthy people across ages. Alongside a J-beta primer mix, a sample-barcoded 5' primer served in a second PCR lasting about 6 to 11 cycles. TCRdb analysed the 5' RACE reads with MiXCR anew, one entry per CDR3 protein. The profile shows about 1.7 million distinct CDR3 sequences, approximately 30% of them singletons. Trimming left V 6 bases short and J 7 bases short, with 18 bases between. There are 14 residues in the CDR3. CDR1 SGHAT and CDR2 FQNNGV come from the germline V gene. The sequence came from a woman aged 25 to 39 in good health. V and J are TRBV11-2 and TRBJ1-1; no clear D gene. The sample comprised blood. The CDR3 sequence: CASRLPAPNYEAFF. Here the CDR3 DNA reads TGTGCCAGCAGGTTACCGGCGCCCAATTATGAAGCTTTCTTT.